This entry concerns a single T cell receptor beta chain. Many counts were recorded for this clonotype. The specificity of this receptor is unknown. Within one base of it there is no much larger clone, and no base qualities were kept. Instrument used: Illumina HiSeq 1500. In TCRdb, the public reads were trimmed at Q25 with fastp and aligned with MiXCR, with productive beta chains retained. Entries that share a CDR3 protein sequence are merged under the most common genes and DNA. The sample table records over 450,000 distinct CDR3 sequences; approximately 10% of these occur just once. In total, the top ten clones hold roughly 10% of the sample. The data are from a study of T cell repertoires in cytomegalovirus infection (dated by TCRdb to between 2018 and 2020). About the study as a whole: Because public TCR beta signatures pointed to carriage of CMV infection together with the matching HLA type, the HLA type of each donor mattered for the analysis.

What the study reported, not specific to this receptor: The ex vivo response was dominated by HLA-C-restricted CMV-specific TCR beta clonotypes, and the single most frequent clonotype in two of eight donors was supplied by these HLA-C-restricted clonotypes. Cumulative frequency of public TCR beta family members discriminated carriers of CMV infection plus the relevant HLA type in this cohort and an independent 352-donor cohort.

Via the germline V gene, CDR1 is MDHEN and CDR2 SYDVKM. Including cysteine and phenylalanine, the CDR3 has 15 amino acids. Only CDR3 DNA is held: 45 bases, read in frame from base 1. Clipping removes 0 bases from V and 6 bases from J, with 4 as the unmatched junction base count. The specimen sequenced was PBMCs. The rearrangement joined TRBV28 to TRBJ1-5, and 8 junctional nucleotides match TRBD1. This sequence was found in a human donor in good health (CMV status not recorded). Some clones in this sample may be carry-over from other donors' samples. CDR3 region: CASSLWQGAAQPQHF. The nucleotides are TGTGCCAGCAGTTTATGGCAGGGGGCGGCTCAGCCCCAGCATTTT.